Reported below is one TCR beta chain. Its antigen is unknown. Produced via immunoSEQ multiplex PCR; TCRdb's table is partial and in-frame only. The sample has under 100,000 clones, just under 95% seen once; the top ten hold approximately 1.1%. Germline V CDR1 and CDR2: SGHNT, YYREEE (reference sequence). CDR3 length equals 17 residues. V lost 4 bases, J lost 0 bases, and 8 bases stayed unmatched. This record belongs to a study of graft-versus-host responses after intestinal transplantation. For the study at large: All recipients got anti-thymocyte globulin induction, then tacrolimus and steroids for around three years.

Study-wide results and limits: In recipient marrow, GvH clones were found, and some appeared first in ileum or blood.

Here the sequenced sample was unstimulated CD8+ T cells sorted from spleen or lymph node cells, taken before transplant. The sequence was collected from a human donor who was the organ donor for an intestinal transplant. The gene calls are TRBV5-4 and TRBJ1-1, with TRBD1 matching 11 bases. DNA for the CDR3: TGTGCCAGCAGCCCCTCCGGGACAGGGGGTCTGAACACTGAAGCTTTCTTT. Amino acid sequence: CASSPSGTGGLNTEAFF.